A selection of T cell receptor beta chains follows, all from one sample in a study of blood T cells in healthy people across ages. TCRdb fed the 5' RACE reads into MiXCR, producing one record per CDR3 protein. The sample shows about 1.1 million distinct CDR3 sequences, roughly two fifths of them seen only once. The source material was blood. Receptors were obtained from a man aged 18 to 29 in good health. CDR3s include the opening cysteine and the closing phenylalanine or tryptophan. A D gene is named only where the DNA matches it firmly. Not every row has a clone size; where given, it reads once, few, many or a size class.

j_call: TRBJ2-5
d_call: TRBD2
v_call: TRBV20-1
clone_size: once
cdr3_aa: CSARGLARETQYF
cdr3_nt: TGCAGTGCTAGGGGACTAGCTCGAGAGACCCAGTACTTC

j_call: TRBJ2-5
d_call: NA
v_call: TRBV27
clone_size: NA
cdr3_aa: CASSYDYKGLQETQYF
cdr3_nt: TGTGCCAGCAGTTACGACTATAAGGGCCTCCAGGAGACCCAGTACTTC

j_call: TRBJ2-1
d_call: TRBD1
v_call: TRBV6-5
clone_size: few
cdr3_aa: CASSAGTGVRGEQFF
cdr3_nt: TGTGCCAGCAGTGCCGGGACAGGGGTCAGGGGTGAGCAGTTCTTC

j_call: TRBJ1-1
d_call: NA
v_call: TRBV5-1
clone_size: NA
cdr3_aa: CASSGGETANTEAFF
cdr3_nt: TGCGCCAGCAGCGGGGGGGAGACAGCAAACACTGAAGCTTTCTTT

j_call: TRBJ1-6
d_call: NA
v_call: TRBV5-1
clone_size: few
cdr3_aa: CASSLTSQGNSPLHF
cdr3_nt: TGCGCCAGCAGCTTAACGAGCCAGGGGAATTCACCCCTCCACTTT

j_call: TRBJ1-2
d_call: TRBD1
v_call: TRBV20-1
clone_size: many
cdr3_aa: CSARLTGTGYGYTF
cdr3_nt: TGCAGTGCTAGGTTGACAGGGACCGGCTATGGCTACACCTTC

j_call: TRBJ2-7
d_call: NA
v_call: TRBV7-9
clone_size: few
cdr3_aa: CASIRLSSYEQYF
cdr3_nt: TGTGCCAGCATCCGACTAAGCTCCTACGAGCAGTACTTC

j_call: TRBJ1-1
d_call: NA
v_call: TRBV9
clone_size: few
cdr3_aa: CASSGTYTEAFF
cdr3_nt: TGTGCCAGCTCCGGGACTTACACTGAAGCTTTCTTT

j_call: TRBJ2-4
d_call: NA
v_call: TRBV6-2/TRBV6-3
clone_size: few
cdr3_aa: CASSSTGPGTNQYF
cdr3_nt: TGTGCCAGCAGTTCGACAGGGCCAGGGACTAATCAGTACTTC

j_call: TRBJ2-3
d_call: TRBD2
v_call: TRBV12-3/TRBV12-4
clone_size: NA
cdr3_aa: CAGPGDPRLAEYTDTQYF
cdr3_nt: TGTGCCGGCCCCGGCGATCCAAGACTAGCGGAGTACACAGATACGCAGTATTTT

j_call: TRBJ1-2
d_call: NA
v_call: TRBV14
clone_size: once
cdr3_aa: CASSQERIHGYTF
cdr3_nt: TGTGCCAGCAGCCAGGAAAGGATCCATGGCTACACCTTC

j_call: TRBJ2-1
d_call: NA
v_call: TRBV6-1
clone_size: NA
cdr3_aa: CASRTEYNEQFF
cdr3_nt: TGTGCCAGCAGAACAGAGTACAATGAGCAGTTCTTC

j_call: TRBJ1-5
d_call: NA
v_call: TRBV6-1
clone_size: NA
cdr3_aa: CASSRDVGNQPQHF
cdr3_nt: TGTGCCAGCAGTAGGGATGTGGGCAATCAGCCCCAGCATTTT

j_call: TRBJ2-3
d_call: TRBD2
v_call: TRBV6-4
clone_size: few
cdr3_aa: CASSSSSGSTDTQYF
cdr3_nt: TGTGCCAGCAGTTCATCTAGCGGAAGCACAGATACGCAGTATTTT

j_call: TRBJ2-7
d_call: NA
v_call: TRBV10-3
clone_size: NA
cdr3_aa: CAIGGNEQYF
cdr3_nt: TGTGCCATCGGGGGGAATGAGCAGTACTTC

j_call: TRBJ2-5
d_call: NA
v_call: TRBV15
clone_size: few
cdr3_aa: CATSKYRENNEQYF
cdr3_nt: TGTGCCACTAGCAAATACAGGGAAAACAATGAGCAGTACTTC

j_call: TRBJ2-1
d_call: NA
v_call: TRBV6-2/TRBV6-3
clone_size: NA
cdr3_aa: CASSPSFLGADNEQFF
cdr3_nt: TGTGCCAGCAGTCCTTCCTTTTTGGGGGCGGACAATGAGCAGTTCTTC

j_call: TRBJ1-2
d_call: NA
v_call: TRBV25-1
clone_size: few
cdr3_aa: CASRDPGEGYTF
cdr3_nt: TGTGCCAGCAGGGACCCAGGGGAGGGCTACACCTTC

j_call: TRBJ1-2
d_call: TRBD1
v_call: TRBV29-1
clone_size: NA
cdr3_aa: CSVGTGGTNYGYTF
cdr3_nt: TGCAGCGTGGGGACAGGGGGGACTAACTATGGCTACACCTTC

j_call: TRBJ2-2
d_call: TRBD1
v_call: TRBV3-1
clone_size: NA
cdr3_aa: CASSLGQGENTGELFF
cdr3_nt: TGTGCCAGCAGTTTGGGACAGGGGGAGAACACCGGGGAGCTGTTTTTT

j_call: TRBJ2-7
d_call: NA
v_call: TRBV12-3/TRBV12-4
clone_size: NA
cdr3_aa: CASTSSGMARNEQYF
cdr3_nt: TGTGCCAGCACCTCCTCAGGCATGGCTCGCAATGAGCAGTACTTC

j_call: TRBJ2-3
d_call: TRBD1
v_call: TRBV20-1
clone_size: few
cdr3_aa: CSALVAGTGFTDTQYF
cdr3_nt: TGCAGTGCCCTAGTGGCCGGGACAGGGTTCACAGATACGCAGTATTTT

j_call: TRBJ2-1
d_call: NA
v_call: TRBV21-1
clone_size: NA
cdr3_aa: CASSKRLAEDNEQFF
cdr3_nt: TGTGCCAGCAGCAAACGCCTAGCGGAGGACAATGAGCAGTTCTTC

j_call: TRBJ1-3
d_call: NA
v_call: TRBV9
clone_size: once
cdr3_aa: CASSVERGTVYF
cdr3_nt: TGTGCCAGCAGCGTAGAGAGGGGCACCGTATATTTT

j_call: TRBJ2-7
d_call: TRBD1
v_call: TRBV27
clone_size: few
cdr3_aa: CASSSPRQGSYEQYF
cdr3_nt: TGTGCCAGCAGTTCCCCCCGACAGGGAAGCTACGAGCAGTACTTC